The source of this TCR beta chain is a study of vaccination and CD4 T cells after COVID-19. As for the study in general: Six men and four women formed the convalescents, two being Hispanic. Control cultures received a CEFX pool, an HIV-1 Nef pool, or no peptide.

Points on this clonotype: What it binds is not known.

An Oncomine TCR Beta short-read assay was used to sequence the DNA from cultured CD4+ T cells. One entry per CDR3 protein, called by TCRdb with MiXCR from the PCR reads. The table has about 25,000 distinct CDR3 sequences, over 60% seen once. CDR1 is MRHNA, CDR2 SNTAGT, per germline. The CDR3 is 13 residues long. With 6 bases clipped from V and 5 bases from J, the junction kept 6 bases outside the gene matches. Noted treatment: roughly ten-day PBMC culture with coronavirus spike peptide pools or control peptides (ViraFEST assay). Study-level findings and limits: With convalescent patients, a median approximately 90% of reactive clones emerged solely after vaccination.

The clonotype comes from a human donor who received a COVID-19 vaccine. This material consisted of CD4+ T cells from blood, cultured in vitro, taken after SARS-CoV-2 vaccination. The chain links TRBV6-4 to TRBJ1-2, with 7 nucleotides matching TRBD1. The CDR3 DNA reads TGTGCCAGCAGCCCCGGACAGGAGTATGGCTACACCTTC. Amino acids: CASSPGQEYGYTF.